Given below is one TCR beta chain in context. Its antigen is still unknown. The source of the sample is a study of OX40 agonist ivuxolimab in advanced cancers. As for the study in general: Patients were infused with ivuxolimab every 2 weeks at 0.01 to 10 mg/kg. Among those enrolled, mean age was approximately 62 years (range about 23 to 90) and 82.7% were male. Study-wide results and caveats: Among the nonresponders, some also had low normalized T-cell clonal expansion.

TCRdb's table, derived via immunoSEQ multiplex PCR, lists solely in-frame clones and lacks some. The table shows more than 25,000 clones, with under 90% occurring only once. CDR3 length: 14 amino acids. Trimming left V 3 bases short and J 11 bases short, with 19 bases between. The V gene's germline CDR1 is SEHNR and CDR2 FQNEAQ (reference sequence). The specimen was CD4+ or CD8+ T cells sorted from blood, collected in a trial of the OX40 agonist ivuxolimab. The clonotype comes from an adult with an advanced solid tumor such as melanoma, head and neck, liver or kidney cancer. The chain recombines TRBV7-9 with TRBJ1-1, with D perhaps matching TRBD1 (6 bases). The CDR3 bases are TGTGCCAGCAGCTTCGCAGGACAGACGGCCTCGGCTTTCTTT. It translates to CASSFAGQTASAFF.